The entry below describes one T cell receptor beta chain. What this receptor recognizes is not known. No base-level quality is on record; no much larger clone is a single base apart. Based on the germline V gene, the CDR1 and CDR2 sequences are SGHRS and YFSETQ. Including the terminal cysteine and phenylalanine, the CDR3 comprises 16 residues. The sequence is cut down to CDR3 DNA, 48 bases in frame from base 1. V was cut back by 2 bases and J by 2 bases, leaving a gap of 15 bases between them. This specimen belongs to a study of OX40 agonist ivuxolimab in advanced cancers. Notes on the research overall: Ivuxolimab was an agonistic, fully human IgG2 monoclonal antibody directed against OX40 (CD134), a costimulatory receptor. The purpose of peripheral TCRbeta sequencing was to test whether ivuxolimab changed TCR sequence diversity and led to clonal T-cell expansion. In the dose-escalation cohort, around four fifths of patients were male, and the mean age was around 60 years, with a range of about 23 to 85. Of the approximately 50 dose-escalation patients, hepatocellular carcinoma was present in about 20, melanoma in approximately 15, renal cell carcinoma in 9 and head and neck cancer in 9. Partial responses occurred in three dose-escalation patients, of whom one had hepatocellular carcinoma and two had cutaneous melanoma. Intravenous ivuxolimab was administered to patients every 2 weeks at six dose levels: 0.01, 0.1, 0.3, 1.5, 3 and 10 mg/kg. The paper reports the monotherapy dose-escalation portion (N of about 54 patients) of the phase I ivuxolimab trial. Patients were allowed to have had prior anti-PD-1, anti-PD-L1 or anti-CTLA-4 therapy, and more than 35% of the dose-escalation patients had been treated with checkpoint inhibitors. The investigation overall reported the following: The antigen specificity of the peripheral T cells that underwent clonal expansion was not determined. At doses from 0.1 to 3.0 mg/kg, clonal expansion was seen in both CD4+ and CD8+ blood T cells between baseline and week 6. After ivuxolimab, CD8+ T cells had more expanded clones than CD4+ T cells on average. Low levels of normalized T-cell clonal expansion were also seen in some patients who did not respond. In partial responders in the 0.1-3.0 mg/kg groups, normalized peripheral clonal expansion was found to be among the lowest, especially among CD8+ T cells.

Genomic DNA was isolated from the sorted cells so that the TCRbeta CDR3 region could be sequenced. The immunoSEQ Assay was used for sequencing of TCRbeta CDR3 regions. As stored in TCRdb, this immuneACCESS dataset retains in-frame rearrangements with V and J assigned. A fraction of the clones does not appear; measured against another copy, unresolved V genes explain less than half of the discrepancy, and the remainder lacks a known reason. For this sample the table gives tens of thousands of clones, of which about 88% were detected only once. The ten top clones hold approximately 25% of the sample. The trial excluded patients who had a history of autoimmune disease or who were on systemic immunosuppression. Peripheral blood for TCR sequencing was collected from all dose cohorts at baseline, on cycle 4 day 1, and on cycle 7 day 1. Samples were obtained from an open-label, multicenter, first-in-human phase I dose-escalation trial of ivuxolimab. Adults with locally advanced or metastatic melanoma, renal cell, hepatocellular, or head and neck squamous cell carcinoma were enrolled in the trial. Before TCR sequencing, CD4+ T cells and CD8+ T cells from peripheral blood were sorted into separate populations.

In this chain, TRBV5-1 is recombined with TRBJ2-3, with the D gene too uncertain to name. This receptor was taken from an adult with an advanced solid tumor such as melanoma, head and neck, liver or kidney cancer. The input for sequencing was CD4+ or CD8+ T cells sorted from blood, taken in a trial of the OX40 agonist ivuxolimab. This receptor carries the CDR3 CASSFSGKPPTDTQYF. The nucleotides read TGCGCCAGCAGCTTTTCGGGTAAACCCCCCACAGATACGCAGTATTTT.